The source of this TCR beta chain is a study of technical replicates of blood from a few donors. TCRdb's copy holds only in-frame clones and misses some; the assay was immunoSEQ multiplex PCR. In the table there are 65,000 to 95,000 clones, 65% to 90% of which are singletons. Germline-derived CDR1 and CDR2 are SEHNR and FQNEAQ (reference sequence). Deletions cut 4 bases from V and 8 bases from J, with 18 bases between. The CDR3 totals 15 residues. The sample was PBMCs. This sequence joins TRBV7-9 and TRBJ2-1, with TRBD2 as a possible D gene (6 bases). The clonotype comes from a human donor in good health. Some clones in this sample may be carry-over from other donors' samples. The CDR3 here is CASSYQERGIYEQFF. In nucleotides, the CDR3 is TGTGCCAGCAGCTACCAGGAACGGGGGATTTATGAGCAGTTCTTC.